These 27 T cell receptor beta chains were sequenced from one sample in a study of CD8 T cells in ankylosing spondylitis. MiXCR, applied by TCRdb to the 5' RACE reads, yields one record per CDR3 protein. The table lists more than 150,000 distinct CDR3 sequences, around a sixth of them singletons. The sample consisted of blood, either unsorted or a sorted T cell fraction (not recorded which). These receptors were obtained from a male donor aged 10-35 years with ankylosing spondylitis or in good health (not recorded which).

The V and J genes are TRBV29-1 and TRBJ2-1, with TRBD2 matching over 7 bases. CDR1 is SQVTM, CDR2 ANQGSEA, per germline. This CDR3 has 13 amino acids. CDR3 sequence reads: CSGVTGGRNEQFF. CDR3 sequence (DNA): TGCAGTGGGGTAACGGGAGGTCGGAATGAGCAGTTCTTC.

The chain joins TRBV12-3 or TRBV12-4 to TRBJ1-4; possible D gene TRBD1, 5 bases. V was clipped by 4 bases and J by 4 bases, with 13 bases between them. The CDR3 sequence is 15 residues long. The CDR3 DNA reads as TGTGCCAGCAGTTCAGCCGGGACGGATAATGAAAAACTGTTTTTT. It yields the protein CASSSAGTDNEKLFF.

Ten or more counts support this clonotype. V is TRBV28 and J is TRBJ2-1; 9 bases are shared with TRBD2. Per germline, CDR1 MDHEN and CDR2 SYDVKM. There are 15 residues in the CDR3. V lost 5 bases and J lost 7; bases outside the gene matches: 9. CDR3 sequence reads: CASSPHSGRKNEQFF. CDR3 in DNA: TGTGCCAGCAGTCCCCATAGCGGGAGAAAGAATGAGCAGTTCTTC.

In its sample, this clonotype was seen many times. V is TRBV6-4 and J is TRBJ2-3; D assignment may be TRBD1 or TRBD2 (5 bases each). The V end was cut by 3 bases, the J end by 1 base, with 8 bases between. Germline CDR1 and CDR2: MRHNA and SNTAGT. The CDR3 loop spans 14 amino acids. CDR3 nucleotide sequence: TGTGCCAGCAGTGAGGGGGTGGGCACAGATACGCAGTATTTT. Protein: CASSEGVGTDTQYF.

This clonotype was counted many times. The chain carries TRBV29-1 and TRBJ2-3, with 16 bases that match TRBD2. This CDR3 spans 15 amino acids. The germline V gene encodes CDR1 SQVTM and CDR2 ANQGSEA. The J segment lost 4 bases and the V segment lost 6 bases, leaving 4 bases of the junction unmatched. The chain's CDR3 is CSVGTSGRVADTQYF. CDR3 nucleotide sequence: TGCAGCGTGGGGACTAGCGGGAGGGTGGCAGATACGCAGTATTTT.

At least ten counts were recorded for this clonotype. The chain is built from TRBV7-3 and TRBJ2-1; 14 bases match TRBD2. The CDR3 consists of 20 residues. After removal of 0 bases from V and 1 base from J, the junction contained 8 bases not matched to a gene. Germline V gives CDR1 SGHTA, CDR2 FQGTGA. This CDR3 reads CASSLTGTSGSRNSYNEQFF. As DNA, the CDR3 is TGTGCCAGCAGCTTAACAGGGACTAGCGGGAGCCGAAATTCCTACAATGAGCAGTTCTTC. Using reference TRBV7-3 and TRBJ2-1 for the parts outside the CDR3, the full variable domain is GAGVSQTPSNKVTEKGKYVELRCDPISGHTALYWYRQSLGQGPEFLIYFQGTGAADDSGLPNDRFFAVRPEGSVSTLKIQRTERGDSAVYLCASSLTGTSGSRNSYNEQFFGPGTRLTVL.

This clonotype was counted at least ten times. The chain employs TRBV30 and TRBJ1-5; D call uncertain. The CDR3 loop spans 14 amino acids. The V gene lost 1 base and the J gene lost 3 bases, with 10 bases spanning the gap. Germline CDR1 reads GTSNPN; CDR2 reads SVGIG (reference sequence). The CDR3 loop is CAWSGDRVNQPQHF. CDR3 bases: TGTGCCTGGAGTGGGGATCGAGTCAATCAGCCCCAGCATTTT. Filled out from reference TRBV30 and TRBJ1-5, the complete variable domain reads SQTIHQWPATLVQPVGSPLSLECTVEGTSNPNLYWYRQAAGRGLQLLFYSVGIGQISSEVPQNLSASRPQDRQFILSSKKLLLSDSGFYLCAWSGDRVNQPQHFGDGTRLSIL.

This clonotype showed up many times. The chain has TRBV2 and TRBJ1-3; TRBD1 is a possible D gene (6 bases). The germline CDR1 and CDR2 sequences are SNHLY and FYNNEI. The V end lost 6 bases, the J end lost 3 bases, and 15 bases lay between the germline ends. The CDR3 is made up of 15 amino acids. The DNA of the CDR3 is TGTGCCAGCAGGTCCGACAGGAGTAGTGGAAACACCATATATTTT. Translation gives CASRSDRSSGNTIYF.

As to this clonotype: A much bigger clone sits one base away, suggesting this may be a read error. The rearrangement uses TRBV7-9 and TRBJ2-3; 7 nucleotides agree with TRBD2. The CDR3 is made up of 16 amino acids. Germline lookup yields CDR1 SEHNR and CDR2 FQNEAQ (reference sequence). CDR3: CASSRGEAVSTDMQYF. The CDR3 DNA reads TGTGCCAGCAGCCGGGGGGAAGCGGTCAGCACAGATATGCAGTATTTT.

There are many counts of this clonotype. This chain uses TRBV20-1 with TRBJ2-7; 7 bases line up with TRBD2. There are 12 residues in the CDR3. From germline, CDR1 is DFQATT and CDR2 SNEGSKA (reference sequence). V was pared by 7 bases and J by 3 bases, with 6 bases of the junction left unmatched. CDR3 residues: CSGGLGLYEQYF. CDR3 sequence (DNA): TGCAGTGGAGGACTAGGGCTCTACGAGCAGTACTTC.

This clonotype was found many times. The chain is built from TRBV6-5 and TRBJ1-6; a possible D gene is TRBD1 (5 bases). This CDR3 contains 20 residues. Germline CDR1 and CDR2: MNHEY and SVGAGI. Trimming shortened V by 2 bases and J by 1 base, and 21 bases separated the two germline ends. The CDR3 reads CASSYATPAPGESYNSPLHF. Written as DNA, the CDR3 is TGTGCCAGCAGTTACGCGACCCCGGCCCCGGGGGAGTCCTATAATTCACCCCTCCACTTT.

This clonotype appeared many times. The rearrangement uses TRBV2 and TRBJ2-7; D perhaps matches TRBD2 (6 bases). The germline V and J ends were trimmed by 7 bases and 4 bases, with 20 bases remaining between them. CDR1 and CDR2 (germline): SNHLY, FYNNEI. The CDR3 length is 15 residues. The CDR3 bases are TGTGCCAGCACTCGACCTACTAGCTACCCATACGAGCAGTACTTC. Encoded protein: CASTRPTSYPYEQYF.

This clonotype appeared a few times. The V call is TRBV30, the J call TRBJ2-1; 7 bases fit TRBD2. Trimming removed 2 bases from V and 5 bases from J; junction bases left unmatched: 9. CDR1 is GTSNPN, CDR2 SVGIG, per germline (reference sequence). The CDR3 consists of 15 residues. The CDR3 loop is CAWSFRLAADNEQFF. DNA of the CDR3: TGTGCCTGGAGTTTTCGCCTAGCGGCAGACAATGAGCAGTTCTTC.

This clonotype was seen many times. V is TRBV20-1 and J is TRBJ2-3, with 7 bases that match TRBD1. J was trimmed by 4 bases and V by 4 bases; bases with no gene match: 11. The CDR3 length is 15 residues. CDR1 and CDR2 from the germline V gene are DFQATT and SNEGSKA (reference sequence). The CDR3 coding sequence is TGCAGTGCTAACCCCCCCCAGGGGGTAGCAGATACGCAGTATTTT. Its protein product is CSANPPQGVADTQYF.

The sample holds many counts of this clonotype. V gene TRBV3-1 combines with J gene TRBJ2-3; D uncertain. Germline V gene data show CDR1 as LGHDT and CDR2 as YNNKEL (reference sequence). Deletions cut 4 bases from V and 1 base from J, with 6 bases between. The length of the CDR3 is 13 residues. The CDR3 region is CASSPTGTDTQYF. CDR3 nucleotides: TGTGCCAGCAGCCCGACTGGCACAGATACGCAGTATTTT.

This clonotype was seen many times. This chain uses TRBV12-3 or TRBV12-4 with TRBJ2-3; no firm D call. V lost 2 bases and J 0 bases, leaving 6 bases between the germline ends. CDR3 length equals 14 residues. CDR3 sequence (DNA): TGTGCCAGCAGTTTAACCCTCAGCACAGATACGCAGTATTTT. This codes for CASSLTLSTDTQYF.

There are many counts of this clonotype. This chain connects TRBV7-8 to TRBJ2-7, with TRBD1 identical over 11 bases. V trimming: 5 bases; J trimming: 2 bases; junction bases outside the gene matches: 5. The germline gives CDR1 SGHVS, CDR2 FQNEAQ. This CDR3 has 15 residues. This chain's CDR3 is CASSPTDRGPYEQYV. The CDR3 DNA reads TGTGCCAGCAGCCCCACGGACAGGGGGCCCTACGAGCAGTACGTC.

There are many counts of this clonotype. This chain links TRBV10-3 with TRBJ2-1, with D perhaps TRBD2 (5 bases). V was clipped by 3 bases and J by 5 bases, with 8 bases between them. The germline V gene encodes CDR1 ENHRY and CDR2 SYGVKD. This CDR3 comprises 13 residues. As DNA, the CDR3 is TGTGCCATCAGTGACCTGAGGGACAATGAGCAGTTCTTC. Translation: CAISDLRDNEQFF.

In its sample, this clonotype was seen a few times. V usage is TRBV4-1 and J usage is TRBJ2-7; perhaps TRBD1 as D (6 bases). Between the trimmed V and J ends, which lost 4 bases and 0 bases, there was a span of 10 bases. The CDR3 is 14 amino acids. The germline V gene encodes CDR1 MGHRA and CDR2 YSYEKL. This CDR3 reads CASSPRDTSYEQYF. The CDR3 nucleotides read TGCGCCAGCAGCCCCCGGGACACCTCCTACGAGCAGTACTTC.

This clonotype occurred many times. This chain uses TRBV27 with TRBJ2-1; 14 bases match TRBD2. Germline CDR1 and CDR2: MNHEY and SMNVEV (reference sequence). The ends lost 2 bases at V and 10 bases at J; junction bases unmatched: 7. The CDR3 covers 16 residues. CDR3 DNA: TGTGCCAGCAGTTTAATGGGGACTAGCGGGAGCCAAGAGCAGTTCTTC. Its protein is CASSLMGTSGSQEQFF.

This clonotype was detected many times. The chain joins TRBV3-1 to TRBJ1-1; D ambiguous. The CDR3 runs 13 residues. Germline V lookup: CDR1 LGHDT, CDR2 YNNKEL (reference sequence). V lost 4 bases, J lost 0 bases, and 6 bases lay in between. Here the CDR3 reads CASSPPLNTEAFF. Written as DNA, the CDR3 is TGTGCCAGCAGCCCTCCTTTGAACACTGAAGCTTTCTTT.

The V gene is TRBV29-1, the J gene TRBJ2-5; the match to TRBD2 covers 9 bases. Germline CDR1 SQVTM, CDR2 ANQGSEA. The CDR3 covers 13 residues. J lost 3 bases, V lost 7 bases, and 6 bases had no gene match. This chain's CDR3 is CSALGLAKETQYF. The CDR3 DNA reads TGCAGCGCTCTTGGACTAGCGAAAGAGACCCAGTACTTC.

This clonotype has ten or more counts. This sequence joins TRBV29-1 and TRBJ2-1; D may be TRBD2 (6 bases). There are 16 residues in the CDR3. The V end was cut by 4 bases, the J end by 2 bases, with 18 bases between. The germline gives CDR1 SQVTM, CDR2 ANQGSEA. CDR3 bases: TGCAGCGTTGGCTCCCGGGAGCGGTTGACCTACAATGAGCAGTTCTTC. Residues: CSVGSRERLTYNEQFF.

The sample holds many counts of this clonotype. The chain joins TRBV25-1 to TRBJ1-2; D is undetermined. This CDR3 contains 14 residues. V lost 11 bases to trimming and J lost 1 base, with 17 bases between them. The germline V gene has CDR1 MGHDK and CDR2 SYGVNS. CDR3 DNA: TGTGCCGCCATCCGCCAGATTCTTAACTATGGCTACACCTTC. This codes for CAAIRQILNYGYTF.

Many counts were recorded for this clonotype. The chain has TRBV6-5 and TRBJ2-1; 8 bases line up with TRBD1. The CDR3 extends over 16 amino acids. Germline trimming cut 0 bases from V and 8 bases from J; bases unmatched to any gene: 9. Germline V lookup: CDR1 MNHEY, CDR2 SVGAGI. The CDR3 sequence is CASSYSRTGLGDEQFF. The CDR3 DNA reads as TGTGCCAGCAGTTACTCCCGGACAGGGCTTGGCGATGAGCAGTTCTTC.

This clonotype was observed at least ten times. This chain links TRBV5-1 with TRBJ2-2; D ambiguous. Germline CDR1 reads SGHRS; CDR2 reads YFSETQ. The CDR3 length is 12 residues. The V gene lost 3 bases and the J gene lost 6 bases, with 6 bases spanning the gap. The CDR3 DNA is TGCGCCAGCAGCTCGACTCCCGGGGAGCTGTTTTTT. It yields the protein CASSSTPGELFF.

This clonotype was seen at least ten times. This chain connects TRBV5-1 to TRBJ1-1; D remains unclear. The CDR3 spans 13 residues. The germline V gene has CDR1 SGHRS and CDR2 YFSETQ. Trimming left V 0 bases short and J 3 bases short, with 6 bases between. The CDR3 region is CASSLGSYTEAFF. CDR3 coding DNA: TGCGCCAGCAGCTTGGGGAGTTACACTGAAGCTTTCTTT.